These 28 T cell receptor beta chains originate from one sample sequenced in a study of CD8+ T cells in alopecia areata. Sequencing relied on a cDNA template that was reverse transcribed from extracted RNA. TCRdb's table, derived via immunoSEQ multiplex PCR, lists solely in-frame clones and lacks some. The sample records roughly 130,000 clones, 58% being singletons. This specimen was CD4+ T cells sorted from blood, taken at week 0. The origin of the receptors is a human donor with alopecia areata.

The rearrangement joins TRBV5-6 to TRBJ2-5; no clear D gene. The germline CDR1 and CDR2 sequences are SGHDT and YYEEEE. The CDR3 length is 16 residues. V was pared by 0 bases and J by 1 base, with 13 bases between. The CDR3, as DNA: TGTGCCAGCAGCTTGGGGCAACCGTACTCCCAAGAGACCCAGTACTTC. This gives the protein CASSLGQPYSQETQYF. The full variable domain, in which reference TRBV5-6 and TRBJ2-5 provide the parts outside the CDR3, is DAGVTQSPTHLIKTRGQQVTLRCSPKSGHDTVSWYQQALGQGPQFIFQYYEEEERQRGNFPDRFSGHQFPNYSSELNVNALLLGDSALYLCASSLGQPYSQETQYFGPGTRLLVL.

This chain uses TRBV29-1 with TRBJ1-2; no reliable D call. CDR1 is SQVTM, CDR2 ANQGSEA, per germline. Trimming shortened V by 3 bases and J by 0 bases, and 8 bases separated the two germline ends. The CDR3 contains 13 residues. Here the CDR3 reads CSVDMGSNYGYTF. In DNA form, the CDR3 reads TGCAGCGTTGATATGGGGTCTAACTATGGCTACACCTTC.

The rearrangement joins TRBV5-6 to TRBJ1-2; 7 bases map to TRBD1. This CDR3 contains 15 residues. J gave up 4 bases and V 0 bases, and 6 bases lay outside the gene matches. The germline CDR1 and CDR2 sequences are SGHDT and YYEEEE. The CDR3 nucleotides read TGTGCCAGCAGCTTGGTTGCAGGGGGTGGCTATGGCTACACCTTC. Its protein product is CASSLVAGGGYGYTF.

This chain uses TRBV7-2 with TRBJ2-7; D is perhaps TRBD1 or TRBD2 (5 bases each). Germline CDR1 and CDR2: SGHTA and FQGNSA. V was pared by 5 bases and J by 2 bases, with 16 bases between. The CDR3 spans 15 residues. The DNA of the CDR3 is TGTGCCAGCAGCCCCGATACAGGACTGACCTACGAGCAGTACTTC. Protein product: CASSPDTGLTYEQYF.

In this sample, this clone turned up once. The gene calls are TRBV19 and TRBJ2-7; D is uncertain. This CDR3 is built from 14 residues. The germline V gene has CDR1 LNHDA and CDR2 SQIVND (reference sequence). V was trimmed by 3 bases and J by 12 bases, leaving 21 bases between them. The CDR3 bases are TGTGCCAGTAGTATCCCTGGCCCCTCTTGGGGTTGGTACTTC. Translation gives CASSIPGPSWGWYF.

This rearrangement joins TRBV5-4 to TRBJ1-1, with unresolved D. The V gene lost 7 bases and the J gene lost 2 bases, with 12 bases spanning the gap. The CDR3 is made up of 13 amino acids. Germline CDR1 SGHNT, CDR2 YYREEE (reference sequence). The CDR3 sequence is CASRLGENTEAFF. The DNA of the CDR3 is TGTGCCAGCCGCCTGGGCGAAAACACTGAAGCTTTCTTT.

This clone was seen only once. This chain uses TRBV30 with TRBJ2-5; D is unclear. CDR1 and CDR2 (germline): GTSNPN, SVGIG (reference sequence). Deletions cut 5 bases from V and 10 bases from J, with 14 bases between. The CDR3 runs to 11 residues. CDR3 region: CAWGVGWIQYF. The CDR3 DNA sequence: TGTGCCTGGGGAGTGGGTTGGATCCAGTACTTC.

V is TRBV5-4 and J is TRBJ2-3; D is undetermined. The V gene lost 3 bases and the J gene lost 1 base, with 9 bases spanning the gap. The germline gives CDR1 SGHNT, CDR2 YYREEE (reference sequence). The CDR3 has 14 residues. The CDR3 loop reads CASSSTGRTDTQYF. The CDR3 DNA reads TGTGCCAGCAGCTCCACCGGCCGCACAGATACGCAGTATTTT.

V gene TRBV11-2 combines with J gene TRBJ2-1, with 11 bases that match TRBD2. The V gene's germline CDR1 is SGHAT and CDR2 FQNNGV. CDR3 length equals 16 residues. The trim removed 5 bases at V and 4 bases at J, leaving 7 bases unmatched. DNA for the CDR3: TGTGCCAGCAGCGGTGAACTAGCGGGAGTTTACAATGAGCAGTTCTTC. It specifies CASSGELAGVYNEQFF. Together with reference TRBV11-2 and TRBJ2-1, the CDR3 gives the full variable domain: EAGVAQSPRYKIIEKRQSVAFWCNPISGHATLYWYQQILGQGPKLLIQFQNNGVVDDSQLPKDRFSAERLKGVDSTLKIQPAKLEDSAVYLCASSGELAGVYNEQFFGPGTRLTVL.

The chain couples TRBV7-9 to TRBJ1-6, with D possibly matching TRBD1 (5 bases). The CDR3 has 15 residues. Germline CDR1 is SEHNR and CDR2 is FQNEAQ (reference sequence). V shed 3 bases and J shed 8 bases, with 14 bases lying between them. The CDR3 loop is CASSLDAGIDSPLHF. The CDR3 nucleotides are TGTGCCAGCAGCTTGGATGCAGGGATCGATTCACCCCTCCACTTT.

The rearrangement links TRBV30 to TRBJ1-5; no definite D call. CDR1 and CDR2 (germline): GTSNPN, SVGIG (reference sequence). The CDR3 totals 13 residues. The V end lost 1 base, the J end lost 5 bases, and 9 bases lay between the germline ends. DNA for the CDR3: TGTGCCTGGAGTGCTGCGTTCGATCAGCCCCAGCATTTT. Its protein product is CAWSAAFDQPQHF.

V is TRBV5-1 and J is TRBJ2-7, with 10 bases aligning to TRBD1. V dropped 3 bases and J dropped 3; count of bases not matched to a gene: 12. The CDR3 contains 17 residues. Germline V gene lookup returns CDR1 SGHRS and CDR2 YFSETQ. CDR3: CASSSPGQGKWFYEQYF. The CDR3 nucleotides are TGCGCCAGCAGCTCACCGGGACAGGGGAAGTGGTTCTACGAGCAGTACTTC.

V gene TRBV7-3 combines with J gene TRBJ1-1; possible D gene TRBD1, 5 bases. CDR1 and CDR2 (germline): SGHTA, FQGTGA. The CDR3 sequence is 13 residues long. The V gene lost 6 bases and the J gene lost 3 bases, with 11 bases spanning the gap. The CDR3 sequence is CASREGLDTEAFF. In DNA, the CDR3 is TGTGCCAGCAGAGAGGGGCTTGACACTGAAGCTTTCTTT.

This clone was found a few times. This rearrangement joins TRBV5-1 to TRBJ1-5; D unclear. The CDR3 loop spans 15 amino acids. Between the trimmed V and J ends, which lost 4 bases and 5 bases, there was a span of 16 bases. CDR1 is SGHRS, CDR2 YFSETQ, per germline. The DNA of the CDR3 is TGCGCCAGCAGCCTTCCAAACCCCCAGGATCAGCCCCAGCATTTT. It codes for CASSLPNPQDQPQHF.

This chain links TRBV7-8 with TRBJ2-7, with TRBD2 matching 10 bases. Germline CDR1 and CDR2: SGHVS and FQNEAQ. CDR3 size: 19 residues. Unmatched junction bases numbered 17, after V lost 5 bases and J lost 1 base. This CDR3 is CASSPSGLAGVRESYEQYF. In DNA form, the CDR3 reads TGTGCCAGCAGCCCCTCCGGGCTAGCGGGAGTGCGCGAGTCCTACGAGCAGTACTTC.

In DNA form, the CDR3 reads TGTGCCAGCAGCCGGGACAGGGCCGAAGGTAATGAAAAACTGTTTTTT. It translates to CASSRDRAEGNEKLFF. This rearrangement joins TRBV5-4 to TRBJ1-4; 9 nucleotides align to TRBD1. This CDR3 is 16 amino acids long. Germline V CDR1 and CDR2: SGHNT, YYREEE (reference sequence). V shed 4 bases and J 4 bases; nucleotides not matched to a gene: 8.

This clone was seen only a few times. The CDR3 is CASSVLAGGLSNEQFF. The CDR3 DNA sequence: TGTGCCAGCAGCGTCCTAGCGGGGGGGCTGAGTAATGAGCAGTTCTTC. The chain couples TRBV9 to TRBJ2-1; 12 bases match TRBD2. Losses at the gene ends were 2 bases for V and 7 bases for J; bases not matched to a gene: 7. This CDR3 has 16 amino acids. Germline V gives CDR1 SGDLS, CDR2 YYNGEE.

This clone was counted a single time. The J gene is TRBJ1-5, the V gene TRBV4-3; D is uncertain. V lost 1 base and J lost 7, with 14 bases in between. This CDR3 has 15 residues. CDR1 is LGHNA and CDR2 is YSLEER in the germline V gene. CDR3 residues: CASSQARLMGQPQHF. The CDR3 DNA reads TGCGCCAGCAGCCAAGCGCGGCTCATGGGACAGCCCCAGCATTTT.

The chain joins TRBV5-1 to TRBJ1-1; 10 bases match TRBD1. Germline V CDR1 and CDR2: SGHRS, YFSETQ. Trimming at V came to 4 bases and at J to 1 base, leaving 4 bases not matched to a gene. CDR3 size: 15 residues. CDR3 amino acids: CASSVRQGANTEAFF. The DNA for the CDR3 is TGCGCCAGCAGCGTAAGACAGGGGGCGAACACTGAAGCTTTCTTT.

This chain connects TRBV7-8 to TRBJ2-3; a weak D match, TRBD2 (5 bases). V dropped 5 bases and J dropped 3 bases, with 9 bases sitting between them. The CDR3 has 13 amino acids. Germline V gene data show CDR1 as SGHVS and CDR2 as FQNEAQ. Here the CDR3 reads CASSLGVTDTQYF. The CDR3 nucleotides are TGTGCCAGCAGCCTGGGAGTAACAGATACGCAGTATTTT.

Concerning this clone: One end of the junction fails to match germline, which may point to a read error. V usage is TRBV2 and J usage is TRBJ2-5; 9 bases line up with TRBD2. This CDR3 spans 16 amino acids. Germline V CDR1 and CDR2: SNHLY, FYNNEI. The CDR3 is CASSERAAGGQEAQYF. DNA for the CDR3: TGTGCCAGCAGTGAGAGGGCAGCGGGGGGCCAAGAGGCCCAGTACTTC.

The V gene is TRBV5-6, the J gene TRBJ1-5; D is undetermined. CDR3 length equals 13 residues. Germline V gene sequence: CDR1 SGHDT, CDR2 YYEEEE. Trimming removed 2 bases from V and 3 bases from J, with 6 bases in between. In DNA, the CDR3 is TGTGCCAGCAGCTTAGCCAACAATCAGCCCCAGCATTTT. This codes for CASSLANNQPQHF.

The table lists this clone with a count of one. The CDR3 spells CAIEGPGPPAYEQYF. The DNA of the CDR3 is TGCGCCATCGAGGGCCCGGGGCCCCCTGCCTACGAGCAGTACTTC. The chain carries TRBV5-1 and TRBJ2-7; perhaps D is TRBD1 or TRBD2 (5 bases each). V was cut by 9 bases and J by 2 bases, with 21 bases left in between. The CDR3 length is 15 residues. Germline-derived CDR1 and CDR2 are SGHRS and YFSETQ. The full variable domain, its missing parts supplied by reference TRBV5-1 and TRBJ2-7, is KAGVTQTPRYLIKTRGQQVTLSCSPISGHRSVSWYQQTPGQGLQFLFEYFSETQRNKGNFPGRFSGRQFSNSRSEMNVSTLELGDSALYLCAIEGPGPPAYEQYFGPGTRLTVT.

The table lists this clone with a few counts. This same CDR3 is encoded by further DNA sequences in the sample. The chain joins TRBV5-4 to TRBJ2-5, with 7 bases fitting TRBD2. V shed 4 bases and J 5 bases; nucleotides not matched to a gene: 5. The CDR3 length is 13 residues. Germline V gene lookup returns CDR1 SGHNT and CDR2 YYREEE (reference sequence). CDR3 sequence reads: CASSLRGDETQYF. DNA of the CDR3: TGTGCCAGCAGCCTACGGGGGGATGAGACCCAGTACTTC.

A remark on this clone: The sample holds other DNA sequences that translate to the same CDR3. The rearrangement joins TRBV27 to TRBJ1-2; TRBD1 agrees at 9 bases. Unmatched junction bases numbered 3, after V lost 3 bases and J lost 7 bases. Germline V CDR1 and CDR2: MNHEY, SMNVEV (reference sequence). CDR3 size: 13 residues. CDR3 residues: CASSLRQGGGYTF. DNA for the CDR3: TGTGCCAGCAGTTTGCGACAGGGGGGTGGCTACACCTTC.

V and J are TRBV6-6 and TRBJ2-1; possible D gene TRBD2, 5 bases. Trimming removed 0 bases from V and 6 bases from J, with 15 bases in between. The CDR3 runs 16 residues. Germline V gives CDR1 MNHNY, CDR2 SVGAGI (reference sequence). This chain's CDR3 is CASSYSSTEALNEQFF. The CDR3, as DNA: TGTGCCAGCAGTTACTCGTCGACGGAGGCCCTCAATGAGCAGTTCTTC.

This clone was observed a handful of times. The rearrangement joins TRBV7-8 to TRBJ2-7, with D maybe TRBD1 (5 bases). The CDR3 covers 15 residues. V gave up 2 bases and J gave up 1 base, with 12 bases separating them. Germline V lookup: CDR1 SGHVS, CDR2 FQNEAQ. CDR3 coding DNA: TGTGCCAGCAGCTTAAGGGCTGACAGTTCCTACGAGCAGTACTTC. Translated: CASSLRADSSYEQYF.

The chain couples TRBV7-2 to TRBJ2-7; 7 bases map to TRBD1. Germline V lookup: CDR1 SGHTA, CDR2 FQGNSA. With 4 bases clipped from V and 5 bases from J, the junction kept 8 bases outside the gene matches. The CDR3 runs 14 residues. The CDR3 nucleotides read TGTGCCAGCAGCTCCAGACAGGGTACCAACGAGCAGTACTTC. Translation: CASSSRQGTNEQYF.